This is a list of T cell receptor beta chains from one sample in a study of blood T cell repertoires in COVID-19. TCRdb keeps only in-frame clones here, not all; method: immunoSEQ multiplex PCR. The sample holds under 250,000 clones, 86% seen once. Material for sequencing was peripheral blood. Source of these receptors: a woman aged 55-70 years who had recovered from COVID-19. Each CDR3 is given with its conserved first and last residue. The D gene is left open where the match is weak. The size field is filled for only some rows; it gives once, few, many or a size class.

j_call	v_call	d_call	clone_size	cdr3_aa	cdr3_nt
TRBJ1-1	TRBV7-9	.	.	CASSLAPGGMNTEAFF	TGTGCCAGCAGCTTAGCCCCGGGGGGTATGAACACTGAAGCTTTCTTT
TRBJ1-1	TRBV7-8	TRBD1	.	CASSAGQGDAEAFF	TGTGCCAGCAGCGCGGGACAGGGGGACGCTGAAGCTTTCTTT
TRBJ2-3	TRBV5-4	TRBD2	.	CASRARGGHRDTQYF	TGTGCCAGCAGGGCGCGCGGGGGGCACAGGGATACGCAGTATTTT
TRBJ1-1	TRBV15	.	.	CATRSGRTFTEAFF	TGTGCCACCAGGAGCGGACGGACCTTCACTGAAGCTTTCTTT
TRBJ2-1	TRBV5-5	.	.	CASSLPPGVNEQFF	TGTGCCAGCAGCTTGCCCCCGGGGGTGAATGAGCAGTTCTTC
TRBJ2-2	TRBV15	.	.	CATSRARGPNTGELFF	TGTGCCACCAGCAGAGCCAGGGGCCCTAACACCGGGGAGCTGTTTTTT
TRBJ1-2	TRBV19	.	.	CASSRTVSYGYTF	TGTGCCAGTAGCCGGACAGTCAGCTATGGCTACACCTTC
TRBJ2-3	TRBV7-9	TRBD1	few	CASSRDSLTHTQYF	TGTGCCAGCAGCCGGGACAGCCTAACTCATACGCAGTATTTT
TRBJ2-5	TRBV5-1	TRBD2	.	CASSPTWTGGQETQYF	TGCGCCAGCAGCCCGACATGGACGGGGGGCCAAGAGACCCAGTACTTC
TRBJ1-2	TRBV5-1	.	.	CASSLGLVGYGYTF	TGCGCCAGCAGCTTGGGACTCGTCGGCTATGGCTACACCTTC
TRBJ2-1	TRBV15	.	few	CATAGGDYNEQFF	TGTGCCACCGCCGGAGGAGACTACAATGAGCAGTTCTTC
TRBJ2-2	TRBV15	.	.	CATSRVRDRRDWNTGELFF	TGTGCCACCAGCAGAGTCCGGGACCGCCGGGACTGGAACACCGGGGAGCTGTTTTTT
TRBJ1-3	TRBV3-1/TRBV3-2	.	.	CASSQDRRLPGNTIYF	TGTGCCAGCAGCCAAGACCGACGACTGCCCGGAAACACCATATATTTT
TRBJ1-4	TRBV28	.	.	CASSFSGNEKLFF	TGTGCCAGCAGTTTCTCGGGGAATGAAAAACTGTTTTTT
TRBJ1-3	TRBV3-1/TRBV3-2	.	.	CASSQDIGASGNTIYF	TGTGCCAGCAGCCAAGATATCGGAGCCTCTGGAAACACCATATATTTT
TRBJ1-1	TRBV28	.	.	CASRTFDRMNTEAFF	TGTGCCAGCAGAACATTCGACAGGATGAACACTGAAGCTTTCTTT
TRBJ1-1	TRBV28	TRBD1	.	CASTQGASEAFF	TGTGCCAGCACCCAGGGGGCCTCTGAAGCTTTCTTT
TRBJ1-5	TRBV4-1	.	.	CASRGTLGNQPQHF	TGCGCCAGCAGGGGGACTCTGGGAAATCAGCCCCAGCATTTT
TRBJ1-1	TRBV3-1/TRBV3-2	.	.	CASSQTTEAFF	TGTGCCAGCAGCCAGACAACCGAAGCTTTCTTT
TRBJ2-7	TRBV3-1/TRBV3-2	.	.	CASSQGGRAYEQYF	TGTGCCAGCAGCCAAGGGGGCAGGGCCTACGAGCAGTACTTC
TRBJ2-5	TRBV28	TRBD1	.	CASRNGQGSGETQYF	TGTGCCAGCAGGAACGGACAGGGGTCAGGGGAGACCCAGTACTTC
TRBJ2-3	TRBV3-1/TRBV3-2	.	.	CASSQGTQGGDTQYF	TGTGCCAGCAGCCAAGGGACTCAGGGGGGAGATACGCAGTATTTT
TRBJ2-3	TRBV5-4	TRBD2	.	CASSFGSGGTDTQYF	TGTGCCAGCAGCTTTGGTAGCGGGGGCACAGATACGCAGTATTTT
TRBJ2-7	TRBV7-2	TRBD1	.	CASSLIGTASYEQYF	TGTGCCAGCAGCTTAATAGGGACAGCGTCCTACGAGCAGTACTTC
TRBJ2-1	TRBV12-5	TRBD2	.	CASALLADNEQFF	TGTGCTAGTGCCCTACTAGCGGACAATGAGCAGTTCTTC
TRBJ2-5	TRBV10-3	.	.	CAISESGKPQETQYF	TGTGCCATCAGTGAATCGGGTAAACCCCAAGAGACCCAGTACTTC
TRBJ2-1	TRBV20-1	.	few	CSASMSGLDEQFF	TGCAGTGCTAGTATGTCGGGTCTCGATGAGCAGTTCTTC
TRBJ2-4	TRBV11-1	.	.	CASSPTVRAKNIQYF	TGTGCCAGCAGCCCCACCGTTCGGGCCAAAAACATTCAGTACTTC
TRBJ1-4	TRBV10-3	.	.	CAISESLRPREKLFF	TGTGCCATCAGTGAGTCGTTGAGGCCGAGAGAAAAACTGTTTTTT